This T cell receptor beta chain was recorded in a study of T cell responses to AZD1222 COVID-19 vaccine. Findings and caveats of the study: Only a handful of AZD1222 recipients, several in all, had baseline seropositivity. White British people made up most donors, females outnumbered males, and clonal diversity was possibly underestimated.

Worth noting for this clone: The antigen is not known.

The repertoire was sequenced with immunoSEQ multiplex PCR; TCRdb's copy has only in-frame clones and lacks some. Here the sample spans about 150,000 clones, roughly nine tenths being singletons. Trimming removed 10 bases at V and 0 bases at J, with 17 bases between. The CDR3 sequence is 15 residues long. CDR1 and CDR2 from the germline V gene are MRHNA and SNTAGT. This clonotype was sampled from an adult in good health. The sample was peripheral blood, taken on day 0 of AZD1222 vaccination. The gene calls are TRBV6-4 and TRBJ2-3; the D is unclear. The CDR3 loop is CATKLEETSTDTQYF. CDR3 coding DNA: TGTGCCACCAAGTTAGAGGAAACTAGCACAGATACGCAGTATTTT.